These 3 T cell receptor beta chains originate from one sample sequenced in a study of molecular identifiers for immune sequencing clone quantification. MiXCR, applied by TCRdb to the PCR reads, yields one record per CDR3 protein. The repertoire includes nearly 650,000 distinct CDR3 sequences, less than 30% of them detected once, and roughly 0.83% sits in the top ten. The sample was naive CD8+ T cells from blood, with Jurkat cell RNA spiked in. Subset denoted: FACS-sorted CD8+CD4-CCR7+CD45RA+ naive T cells. The receptors originated from a human donor in good health. Some libraries in this study had Jurkat cell RNA spiked in.

Ten or more counts support this clonotype. The chain employs TRBV6-6 and TRBJ1-5; D is possibly TRBD1 (6 bases). The CDR3 contains 15 residues. The V gene lost 4 bases and the J gene lost 6 bases, with 16 bases spanning the gap. Germline V gene data show CDR1 as MNHNY and CDR2 as SVGAGI (reference sequence). The CDR3 loop reads CASSWDTQSSQPQHF. CDR3 bases: TGTGCCAGCAGTTGGGACACCCAATCCAGTCAGCCCCAGCATTTT.

This clonotype was detected ten times or more. This chain joins TRBV24-1 and TRBJ1-1; D uncertain. In germline, CDR1 is KGHDR, CDR2 SFDVKD. The CDR3 covers 15 residues. The ends were cut back, 0 bases at V and 0 bases at J, with 7 bases in the middle. The CDR3 DNA is TGTGCCACCAGTGATTTGAGGACGTTGAACACTGAAGCTTTCTTT. It is translated as CATSDLRTLNTEAFF.

This sequence joins TRBV9 and TRBJ2-3; 12 nucleotides line up with TRBD2. Germline trimming cut 4 bases from V and 6 bases from J; bases unmatched to any gene: 12. Germline V gene sequence: CDR1 SGDLS, CDR2 YYNGEE. The CDR3 contains 17 residues. The CDR3 DNA reads TGTGCCAGCAGCCAAGATCTAGCGGGGGGGCCAGGGGATACGCAGTATTTT. It encodes CASSQDLAGGPGDTQYF.